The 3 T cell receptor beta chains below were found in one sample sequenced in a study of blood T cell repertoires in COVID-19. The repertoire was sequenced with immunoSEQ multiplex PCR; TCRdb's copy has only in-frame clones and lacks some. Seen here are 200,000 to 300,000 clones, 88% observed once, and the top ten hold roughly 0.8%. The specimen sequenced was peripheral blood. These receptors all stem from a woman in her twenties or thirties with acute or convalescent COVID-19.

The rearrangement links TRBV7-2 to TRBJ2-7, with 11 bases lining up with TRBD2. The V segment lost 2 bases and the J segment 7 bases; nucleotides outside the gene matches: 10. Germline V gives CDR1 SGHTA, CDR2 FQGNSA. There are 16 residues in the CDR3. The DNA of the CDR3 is TGTGCCAGCAGCTTATCACTAGCGGGAGCCCCGGGGGAGCAGTACTTC. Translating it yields CASSLSLAGAPGEQYF.

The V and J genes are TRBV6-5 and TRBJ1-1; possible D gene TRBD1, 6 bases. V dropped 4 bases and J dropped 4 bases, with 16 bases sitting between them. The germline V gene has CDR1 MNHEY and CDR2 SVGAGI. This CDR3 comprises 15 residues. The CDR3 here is CASSFYRDGGTEAFF. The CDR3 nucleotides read TGTGCCAGCAGTTTCTACAGGGATGGTGGCACTGAAGCTTTCTTT.

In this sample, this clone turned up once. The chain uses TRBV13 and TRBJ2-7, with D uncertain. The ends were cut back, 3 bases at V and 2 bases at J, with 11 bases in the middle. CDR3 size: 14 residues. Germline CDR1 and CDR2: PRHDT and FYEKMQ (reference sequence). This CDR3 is CASSFPSKTYEQYF. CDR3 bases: TGTGCCAGCAGCTTCCCGAGCAAAACCTACGAGCAGTACTTC.